These 20 T cell receptor beta chains share one sample of origin, sequenced in a study of blood T cell repertoires in COVID-19. Assay: immunoSEQ multiplex PCR; the TCRdb copy retains only in-frame clones and omits some. Here the sample spans about 190,000 clones, less than 85% being singletons. The material sequenced was peripheral blood. These receptors were taken from a woman aged 50 to 60 with acute or convalescent COVID-19.

The chain is built from TRBV28 and TRBJ2-5, with TRBD1 matching over 8 bases. The length of the CDR3 is 15 residues. Germline V gene sequence: CDR1 MDHEN, CDR2 SYDVKM. Trimming took 5 bases from V and 5 from J; bases not matched to a gene: 10. This chain's CDR3 is CASSAPGQGTETQYF. CDR3 DNA sequence: TGTGCCAGCAGTGCACCCGGACAGGGAACGGAGACCCAGTACTTC.

The chain joins TRBV6-5 to TRBJ2-1; the match to TRBD1 covers 7 bases. This CDR3 contains 14 residues. Germline assignment: CDR1 MNHEY and CDR2 SVGAGI. V was clipped by 0 bases and J by 8 bases; unmatched bases: 4. The DNA for the CDR3 is TGTGCCAGCAGTTACTCGCACAGGGGTTATGAGCAGTTCTTC. Protein: CASSYSHRGYEQFF.

The V gene is TRBV3-1 (or the pseudogene TRBV3-2), the J gene TRBJ2-1, with D perhaps matching TRBD2 (6 bases). This CDR3 is built from 13 residues. Germline lookup yields CDR1 LGHDT and CDR2 YNNKEL (reference sequence). V lost 2 bases, J lost 11 bases, and 13 bases lay in between. The CDR3 DNA sequence: TGTGCCAGCAGCCAAAAATCGCGGGACCAGCAGTTCTTC. Protein product: CASSQKSRDQQFF.

The rearrangement uses TRBV11-2 and TRBJ1-2; unclear D gene. Trimming stripped 2 bases from V and 6 bases from J, with 10 bases between. The length of the CDR3 is 13 residues. In germline, CDR1 is SGHAT, CDR2 FQNNGV. The CDR3: CASSLRHKNGYTF. For the CDR3, the DNA is TGTGCCAGCAGCTTACGACATAAGAATGGCTACACCTTC.

This rearrangement joins TRBV18 to TRBJ1-1, with 7 bases aligning to TRBD1. There are 13 residues in the CDR3. The ends lost 4 bases at V and 7 bases at J; junction bases unmatched: 6. CDR1 and CDR2 from the germline V gene are KGHSH and LQKENI. CDR3 sequence reads: CASSLLGTDEAFF. The CDR3 DNA is TGTGCCAGCTCACTACTTGGGACAGATGAAGCTTTCTTT.

A word on this clone: Other DNA sequences within the sample encode an identical CDR3. This chain's CDR3 is CASSPGTGGSQPQHF. The CDR3 DNA sequence: TGTGCCAGCAGCCCCGGGACAGGGGGCTCTCAGCCCCAGCATTTT. The chain combines TRBV7-9 with TRBJ1-5; 12 bases agree with TRBD1. The CDR3 loop spans 15 amino acids. From germline, CDR1 is SEHNR and CDR2 FQNEAQ (reference sequence). V lost 5 bases to trimming and J lost 6 bases; unmatched junction nucleotides: 5.

This chain joins TRBV5-1 and TRBJ2-3, with D possibly TRBD1 on 6 matching bases. The V and J ends lost 4 bases and 8 bases respectively, with 17 bases between them. The CDR3 covers 14 residues. The germline CDR1 and CDR2 sequences are SGHRS and YFSETQ. In DNA, the CDR3 is TGCGCCAGCAGCCCTGGACTTCAAGGGGGTACGCAGTATTTT. It codes for CASSPGLQGGTQYF.

This clone has just a few counts. V gene TRBV6-5 combines with J gene TRBJ1-2; D unclear. Germline CDR1 reads MNHEY; CDR2 reads SVGAGI. This CDR3 is built from 14 residues. V gave up 6 bases and J gave up 4 bases, with 15 bases separating them. The chain's CDR3 is CASSLRSIGYGYTF. Written as DNA, the CDR3 is TGTGCCAGCAGCCTAAGGAGTATCGGCTATGGCTACACCTTC.

V is TRBV19 and J is TRBJ2-1, with D unclear. This CDR3 has 14 amino acids. V lost 6 bases and J 2 bases, leaving 11 bases between the germline ends. Germline loops: CDR1 LNHDA, CDR2 SQIVND (reference sequence). The CDR3 sequence is CASSPPETYNEQFF. The CDR3 nucleotides read TGTGCCAGTAGCCCCCCCGAGACCTACAATGAGCAGTTCTTC.

The chain links TRBV5-1 to TRBJ2-7; TRBD1 aligns across 10 bases. Germline-derived CDR1 and CDR2 are SGHRS and YFSETQ. V shed 3 bases, J shed 5 bases, and the junction held 11 bases outside the gene matches. CDR3 length: 16 residues. In DNA form, the CDR3 reads TGCGCCAGCAGCTCACAGCACACGGGACAGGGGAACGAGCAGTACTTC. Its protein is CASSSQHTGQGNEQYF.

The chain recombines TRBV27 with TRBJ2-1; D might be TRBD2 (7 bases). The germline CDR1 and CDR2 sequences are MNHEY and SMNVEV (reference sequence). The V gene lost 6 bases and the J gene lost 5 bases, with 17 bases spanning the gap. The CDR3 contains 15 residues. The CDR3 region is CASSSLGGGDNEQFF. The CDR3 DNA sequence: TGTGCCAGCAGCTCGTTGGGAGGGGGAGACAATGAGCAGTTCTTC.

The table lists this clone with a count of one. The CDR3, as DNA: TGTGCCAGTAGATCCGGGTACGAGCAGTACTTC. Translating gives CASRSGYEQYF. The rearrangement uses TRBV19 and TRBJ2-7; D gene unclear. CDR3 length: 11 amino acids. The V gene's germline CDR1 is LNHDA and CDR2 SQIVND (reference sequence). V was shortened by 6 bases and J by 4 bases, with 7 bases between the two germline ends.

V gene TRBV15 combines with J gene TRBJ2-1, with 10 bases identical to TRBD2. This CDR3 is built from 17 residues. V lost 1 base and J lost 7; bases outside the gene matches: 10. The V gene's germline CDR1 is LNHNV and CDR2 YYDKDF (reference sequence). This CDR3 is CATSRGRTSGIANEQFF. The DNA for the CDR3 is TGTGCCACCAGCAGAGGCCGTACTAGCGGGATTGCGAATGAGCAGTTCTTC.

V usage is TRBV15 and J usage is TRBJ2-7; possible D gene TRBD2, 6 bases. Germline CDR1 reads LNHNV; CDR2 reads YYDKDF (reference sequence). This CDR3 has 15 amino acids. The V gene lost 3 bases and the J gene lost 3 bases, with 15 bases spanning the gap. CDR3 amino acids: CATSSSGEDLYEQYF. The CDR3 DNA reads TGTGCCACCAGCAGCTCCGGGGAGGATCTCTACGAGCAGTACTTC.

The chain carries TRBV28 and TRBJ1-2; the D gene is possibly TRBD1 (6 bases). The CDR3 extends over 15 amino acids. The V and J ends lost 1 base and 4 bases respectively, with 13 bases between them. Germline CDR1 and CDR2: MDHEN and SYDVKM. This chain's CDR3 is CASSLLGQGSYGYTF. CDR3 DNA sequence: TGTGCCAGCAGTTTATTAGGGCAGGGGAGCTATGGCTACACCTTC.

This clone was recorded a few times. This rearrangement joins TRBV7-9 to TRBJ1-1, with D unclear. The CDR3 extends over 17 amino acids. From germline, CDR1 is SEHNR and CDR2 FQNEAQ (reference sequence). V gave up 3 bases and J gave up 5 bases, with 22 bases separating them. In DNA, the CDR3 is TGTGCCAGCAGCTTCGATGTCTCCCCCCCCTCGAGGACTGAAGCTTTCTTT. Protein: CASSFDVSPPSRTEAFF.

The J gene is TRBJ2-7, the V gene TRBV27; 12 nucleotides match TRBD1. Trimming removed 5 bases from V and 6 bases from J; junction bases left unmatched: 8. The CDR3 runs 15 residues. Germline CDR1 and CDR2: MNHEY and SMNVEV (reference sequence). The CDR3 loop is CASSKPGQGAGEQYF. Here the CDR3 DNA reads TGTGCCAGCAGTAAACCGGGACAGGGGGCTGGCGAGCAGTACTTC.

This chain uses TRBV2 with TRBJ2-2; TRBD2 is a possible D gene (6 bases). The germline V gene has CDR1 SNHLY and CDR2 FYNNEI. V lost 6 bases to trimming and J lost 0 bases, with 8 bases between them. This CDR3 comprises 14 residues. The CDR3 protein is CASRGDSNTGELFF. The CDR3 region has the DNA TGTGCCAGCAGGGGGGACTCGAACACCGGGGAGCTGTTTTTT. The variable domain in full, with the rest retrieved from reference TRBV2 and TRBJ2-2, is EPEVTQTPSHQVTQMGQEVILRCVPISNHLYFYWYRQILGQKVEFLVSFYNNEISEKSEIFDDQFSVERPDGSNFTLKIRSTKLEDSAMYFCASRGDSNTGELFFGEGSRLTVL.

V and J are TRBV5-1 and TRBJ2-7; D possibly corresponds to TRBD1 (7 bases). This CDR3 comprises 13 residues. Germline-derived CDR1 and CDR2 are SGHRS and YFSETQ. The V gene lost 4 bases and the J gene lost 5 bases, with 13 bases spanning the gap. The CDR3 loop is CASSPGGGNEQYF. The CDR3 coding sequence is TGCGCCAGCAGCCCTGGAGGGGGCAACGAGCAGTACTTC. Drawing the rest from reference TRBV5-1 and TRBJ2-7, the complete variable domain is KAGVTQTPRYLIKTRGQQVTLSCSPISGHRSVSWYQQTPGQGLQFLFEYFSETQRNKGNFPGRFSGRQFSNSRSEMNVSTLELGDSALYLCASSPGGGNEQYFGPGTRLTVT.

The chain recombines TRBV28 with TRBJ1-5; TRBD1 aligns across 7 bases. CDR3 length: 17 residues. V lost 10 bases and J lost 0; bases outside the gene matches: 15. CDR1 and CDR2 (germline): MDHEN, SYDVKM. CDR3 DNA: TGTGCCAACCTAACTTACTCCGACAGGGATAGCAATCAGCCCCAGCATTTT. Its protein is CANLTYSDRDSNQPQHF.